This T cell receptor beta chain was profiled in a study of T cells in Graves' hyperthyroidism and ophthalmopathy. Lactation, pregnancy, other autoimmune disease or uncontrolled infection led to exclusion of patients. Diagnostic decisions used clinical symptoms, serum thyroxine and TRAb, thyroid ultrasound and orbital computed tomography. Trimming shortened V by 0 bases and J by 6 bases, and 7 bases separated the two germline ends. The CDR3 loop spans 13 amino acids. Germline assignment: CDR1 MGHRA and CDR2 YSYEKL. For this clonotype: Antigen specificity is unknown.

General study findings and limits: Clonotypes that were expanded in thyroid above 0.001 mostly appeared in blood too.

RNA transcripts yielded amplified TCR beta CDR3 regions. First-round RT-PCR targeting the TCR CDR3 was performed with the HTBI primer set. TCRdb analysed the multiplex PCR reads with MiXCR anew, one entry per CDR3 protein. This table has over 500,000 distinct CDR3 sequences, 46% appearing once. The V and J genes are TRBV4-1 and TRBJ2-3, with D possibly matching TRBD1 (5 bases). The receptor was derived from an adult woman with Graves' disease, either hyperthyroidism or ophthalmopathy (not recorded which). Material for sequencing was peripheral blood or thyroid tissue (not recorded which). CDR3 sequence: CASSQEHRDTQYF. DNA of the CDR3: TGCGCCAGCAGCCAAGAGCACAGGGATACGCAGTATTTT.